This section outlines one T cell receptor beta chain sequence together with its context. Antigen unknown. This sample is drawn from a study of response to subunit inactivated influenza vaccine. The germline V gene encodes CDR1 SGHRS and CDR2 YFSETQ. CDR3 length equals 16 residues. V shed 1 base and J 1 base; nucleotides not matched to a gene: 7. TCRdb re-analysed the RT-PCR reads in MiXCR, keeping a single row per CDR3 protein. The sample yields more than 150,000 distinct CDR3 sequences, around 10% seen once. The study, taken as a whole, reports: New T cells are recruited in small numbers by each seasonal influenza vaccination, according to the authors' suggestion.

The sample was CD8+ T cells sorted from PBMCs, taken around 25 months after vaccination. The chain links TRBV5-1 to TRBJ1-1, with TRBD1 matching 7 bases. This receptor was obtained from a man between 50 and 75 years old who received an inactivated influenza vaccine. The CDR3 DNA is TGCGCCAGCAGCTTGTTAAGACAGGGATGGAACACTGAAGCTTTCTTT. Translation gives CASSLLRQGWNTEAFF.